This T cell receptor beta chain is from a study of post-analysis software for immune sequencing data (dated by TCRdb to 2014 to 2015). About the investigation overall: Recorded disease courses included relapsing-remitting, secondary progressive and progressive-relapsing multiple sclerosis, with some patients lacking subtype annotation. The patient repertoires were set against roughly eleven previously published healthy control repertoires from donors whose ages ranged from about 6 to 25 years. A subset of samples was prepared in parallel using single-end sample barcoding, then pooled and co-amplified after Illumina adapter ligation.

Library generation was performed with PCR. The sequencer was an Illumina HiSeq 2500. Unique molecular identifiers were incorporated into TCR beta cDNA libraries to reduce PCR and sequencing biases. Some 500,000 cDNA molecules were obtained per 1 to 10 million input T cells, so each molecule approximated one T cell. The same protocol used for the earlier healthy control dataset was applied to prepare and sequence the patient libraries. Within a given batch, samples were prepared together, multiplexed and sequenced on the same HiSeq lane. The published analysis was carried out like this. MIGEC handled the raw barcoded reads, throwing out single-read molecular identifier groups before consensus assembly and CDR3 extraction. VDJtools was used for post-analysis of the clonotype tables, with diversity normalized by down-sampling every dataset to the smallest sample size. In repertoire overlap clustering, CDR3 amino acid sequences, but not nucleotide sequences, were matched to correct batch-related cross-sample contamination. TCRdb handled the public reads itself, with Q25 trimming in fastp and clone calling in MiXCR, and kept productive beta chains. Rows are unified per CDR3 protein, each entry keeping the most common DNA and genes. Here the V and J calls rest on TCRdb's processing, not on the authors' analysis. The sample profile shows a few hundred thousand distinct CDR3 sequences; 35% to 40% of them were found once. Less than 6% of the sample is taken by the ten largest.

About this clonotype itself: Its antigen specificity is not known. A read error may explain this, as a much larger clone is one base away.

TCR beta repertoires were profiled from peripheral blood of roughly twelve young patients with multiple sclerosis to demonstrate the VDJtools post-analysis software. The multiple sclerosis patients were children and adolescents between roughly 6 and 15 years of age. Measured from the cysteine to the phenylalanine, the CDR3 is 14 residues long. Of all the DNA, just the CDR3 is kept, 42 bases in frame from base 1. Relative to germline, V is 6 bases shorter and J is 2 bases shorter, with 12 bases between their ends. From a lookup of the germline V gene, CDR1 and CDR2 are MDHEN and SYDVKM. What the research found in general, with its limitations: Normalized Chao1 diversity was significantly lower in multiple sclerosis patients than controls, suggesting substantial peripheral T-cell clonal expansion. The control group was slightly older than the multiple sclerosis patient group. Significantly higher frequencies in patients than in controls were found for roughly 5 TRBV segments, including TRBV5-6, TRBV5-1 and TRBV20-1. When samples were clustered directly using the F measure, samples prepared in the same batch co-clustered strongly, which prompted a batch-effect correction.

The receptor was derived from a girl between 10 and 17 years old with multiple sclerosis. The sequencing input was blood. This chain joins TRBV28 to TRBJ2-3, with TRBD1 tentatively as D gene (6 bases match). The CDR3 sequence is CASRGDTFTDTQYF. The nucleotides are TGTGCCAGCAGGGGGGACACCTTCACAGATACGCAGTATTTT.